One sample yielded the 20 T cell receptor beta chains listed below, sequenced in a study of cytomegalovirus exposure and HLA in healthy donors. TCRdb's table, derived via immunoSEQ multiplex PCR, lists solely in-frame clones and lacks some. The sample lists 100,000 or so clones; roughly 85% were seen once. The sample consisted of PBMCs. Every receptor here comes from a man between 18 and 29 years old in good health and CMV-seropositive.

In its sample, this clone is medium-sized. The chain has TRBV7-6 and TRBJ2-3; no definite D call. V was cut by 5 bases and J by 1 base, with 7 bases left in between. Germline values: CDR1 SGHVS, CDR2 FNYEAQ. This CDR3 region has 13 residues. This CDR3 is CASSASGTDTQYF. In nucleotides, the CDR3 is TGTGCCAGCAGCGCTAGTGGCACAGATACGCAGTATTTT.

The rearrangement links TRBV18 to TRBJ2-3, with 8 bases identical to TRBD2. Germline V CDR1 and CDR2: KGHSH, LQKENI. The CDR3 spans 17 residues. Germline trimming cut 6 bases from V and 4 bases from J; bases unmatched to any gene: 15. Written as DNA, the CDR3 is TGTGCCAGCTCTCTGCAATTGGACGGGAGGGGCTCAGATACGCAGTATTTT. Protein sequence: CASSLQLDGRGSDTQYF.

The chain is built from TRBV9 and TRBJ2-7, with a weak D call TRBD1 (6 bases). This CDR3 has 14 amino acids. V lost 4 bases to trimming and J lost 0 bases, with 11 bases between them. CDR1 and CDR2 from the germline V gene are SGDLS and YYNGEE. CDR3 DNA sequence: TGTGCCAGCAGCCCCGACAGGAGCTCCTACGAGCAGTACTTC. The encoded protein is CASSPDRSSYEQYF.

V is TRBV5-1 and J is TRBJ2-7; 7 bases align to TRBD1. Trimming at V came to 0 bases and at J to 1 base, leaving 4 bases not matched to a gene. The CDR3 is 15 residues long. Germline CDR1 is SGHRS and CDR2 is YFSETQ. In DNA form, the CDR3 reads TGCGCCAGCAGCTTGGCCCAGGGGGTATCCTACGAGCAGTACTTC. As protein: CASSLAQGVSYEQYF. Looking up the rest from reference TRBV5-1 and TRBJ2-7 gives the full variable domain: KAGVTQTPRYLIKTRGQQVTLSCSPISGHRSVSWYQQTPGQGLQFLFEYFSETQRNKGNFPGRFSGRQFSNSRSEMNVSTLELGDSALYLCASSLAQGVSYEQYFGPGTRLTVT.

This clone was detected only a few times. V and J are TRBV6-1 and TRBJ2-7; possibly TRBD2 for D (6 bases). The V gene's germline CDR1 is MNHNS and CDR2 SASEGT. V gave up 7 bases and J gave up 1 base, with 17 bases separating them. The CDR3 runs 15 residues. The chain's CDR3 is CASTRDSGPSYEQYV. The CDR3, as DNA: TGTGCCAGCACAAGAGATAGCGGACCGTCCTACGAGCAGTACGTC.

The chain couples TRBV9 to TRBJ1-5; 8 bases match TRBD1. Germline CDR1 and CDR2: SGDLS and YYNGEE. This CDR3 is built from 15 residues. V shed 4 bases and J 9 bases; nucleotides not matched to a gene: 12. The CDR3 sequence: CASSPTGAISRPQHF. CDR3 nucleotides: TGTGCCAGCAGCCCGACAGGGGCCATATCACGGCCCCAGCATTTT.

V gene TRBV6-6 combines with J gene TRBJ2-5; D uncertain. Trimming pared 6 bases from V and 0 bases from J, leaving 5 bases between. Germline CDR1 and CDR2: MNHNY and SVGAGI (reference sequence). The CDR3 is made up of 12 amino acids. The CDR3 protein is CASSSYQETQYF. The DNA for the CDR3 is TGTGCCAGCAGCTCGTACCAAGAGACCCAGTACTTC.

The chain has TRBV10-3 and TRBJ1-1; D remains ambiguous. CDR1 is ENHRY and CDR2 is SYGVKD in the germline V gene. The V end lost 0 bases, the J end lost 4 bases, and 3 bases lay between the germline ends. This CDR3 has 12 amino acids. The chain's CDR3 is CAISESRTEAFF. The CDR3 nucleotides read TGTGCCATCAGTGAGTCTCGCACTGAAGCTTTCTTT.

The CDR3 region is CASSQAGQGGNTIYF. DNA for the CDR3: TGTGCCAGCAGCCAAGCGGGACAGGGGGGGAACACCATATATTTT. This chain connects TRBV4-2 to TRBJ1-3; 11 bases are a match to TRBD1. This CDR3 has 15 residues. Trimming took 1 base from V and 7 from J; bases not matched to a gene: 3. The germline V gene encodes CDR1 LGHNA and CDR2 YNFKEQ.

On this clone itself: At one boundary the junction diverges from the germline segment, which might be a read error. DNA for the CDR3: TGTGCCAGCAGCGTAGATGCGGGAGACTCCAACAATGAGCAGTTCTTC. Protein product: CASSVDAGDSNNEQFF. This chain links TRBV9 with TRBJ2-1; 7 bases are shared with TRBD2. The germline CDR1 and CDR2 sequences are SGDLS and YYNGEE. There are 16 residues in the CDR3.

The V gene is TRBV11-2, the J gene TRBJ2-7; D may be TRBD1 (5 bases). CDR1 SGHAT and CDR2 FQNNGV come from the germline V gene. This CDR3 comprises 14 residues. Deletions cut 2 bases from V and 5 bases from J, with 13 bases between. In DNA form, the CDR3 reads TGTGCCAGCAGCTTAAGCTCAGGGTTCCACGAGCAGTACGTC. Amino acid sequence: CASSLSSGFHEQYV.

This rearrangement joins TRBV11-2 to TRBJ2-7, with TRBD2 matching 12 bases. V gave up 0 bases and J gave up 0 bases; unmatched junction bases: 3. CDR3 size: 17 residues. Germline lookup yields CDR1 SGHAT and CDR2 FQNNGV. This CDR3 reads CASSLELAGGLSYEQYF. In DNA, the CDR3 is TGTGCCAGCAGCTTAGAGCTAGCGGGAGGGCTCTCCTACGAGCAGTACTTC.

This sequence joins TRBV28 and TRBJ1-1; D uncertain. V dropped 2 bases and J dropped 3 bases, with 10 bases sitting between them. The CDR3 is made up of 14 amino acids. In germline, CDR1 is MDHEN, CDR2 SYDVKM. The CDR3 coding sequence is TGTGCCAGCAGTTTAGGTCGGGTGGACACTGAAGCTTTCTTT. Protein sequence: CASSLGRVDTEAFF.

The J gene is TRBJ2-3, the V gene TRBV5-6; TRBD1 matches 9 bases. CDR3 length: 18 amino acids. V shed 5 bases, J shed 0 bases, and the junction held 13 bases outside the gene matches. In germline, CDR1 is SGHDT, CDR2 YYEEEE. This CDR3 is CASSPPGQGFSSTDTQYF. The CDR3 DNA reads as TGTGCCAGCAGTCCACCGGGACAGGGATTTTCTAGCACAGATACGCAGTATTTT.

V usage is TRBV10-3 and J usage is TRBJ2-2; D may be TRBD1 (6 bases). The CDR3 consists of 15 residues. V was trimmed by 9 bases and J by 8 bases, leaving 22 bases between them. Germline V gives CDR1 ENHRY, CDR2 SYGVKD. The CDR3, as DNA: TGTGCCATGAGGGGGTTGGCTCCATCGTCTGGGGAGCTGTTTTTT. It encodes CAMRGLAPSSGELFF.

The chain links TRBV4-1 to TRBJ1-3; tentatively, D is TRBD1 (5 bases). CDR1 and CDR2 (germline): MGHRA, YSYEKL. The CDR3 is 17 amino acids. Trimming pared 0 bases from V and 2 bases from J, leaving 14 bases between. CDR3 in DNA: TGCGCCAGCAGCCAAGAACCCGCCCAGGGTGCTGGAAACACCATATATTTT. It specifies CASSQEPAQGAGNTIYF.

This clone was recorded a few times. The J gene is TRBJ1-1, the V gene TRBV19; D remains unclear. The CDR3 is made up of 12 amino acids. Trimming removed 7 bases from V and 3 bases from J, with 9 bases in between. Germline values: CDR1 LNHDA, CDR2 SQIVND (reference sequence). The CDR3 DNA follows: TGTGCCAGTAAGAAGAGAGACACTGAAGCTTTCTTT. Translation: CASKKRDTEAFF.

This chain's CDR3 is CASSTMGTGGDYGYTF. For the CDR3, the DNA is TGTGCCAGTAGTACCATGGGGACAGGGGGCGACTATGGCTACACCTTC. The chain joins TRBV19 to TRBJ1-2; 12 nucleotides agree with TRBD1. Germline CDR1 LNHDA, CDR2 SQIVND (reference sequence). There are 16 residues in the CDR3. The J segment lost 3 bases and the V segment lost 4 bases, leaving 6 bases of the junction unmatched.

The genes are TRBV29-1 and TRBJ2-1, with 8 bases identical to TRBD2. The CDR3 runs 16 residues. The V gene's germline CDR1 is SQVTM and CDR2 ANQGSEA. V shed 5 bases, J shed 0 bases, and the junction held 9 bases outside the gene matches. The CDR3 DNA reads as TGCAGCGTTTCAGTAGCGGGATTGCTCTCCTACAATGAGCAGTTCTTC. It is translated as CSVSVAGLLSYNEQFF.

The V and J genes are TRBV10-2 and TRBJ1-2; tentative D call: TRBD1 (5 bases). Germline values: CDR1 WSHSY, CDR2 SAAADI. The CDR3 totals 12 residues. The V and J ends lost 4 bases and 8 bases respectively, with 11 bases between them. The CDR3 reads CASSGRAGGYTF. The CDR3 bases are TGCGCCAGCAGTGGCAGGGCAGGCGGCTACACCTTC.